This TCR beta chain originates from a study of identical twins. This clonotype was picked up a small number of times. Each CDR3 protein is one row after TCRdb ran MiXCR on the 5' RACE reads. The table has about 530,000 distinct CDR3 sequences, roughly 15% seen once. Trimming removed 5 bases at V and 8 bases at J, with 21 bases between. The germline CDR1 and CDR2 sequences are LNHNV and YYDKDF (reference sequence). This CDR3 has 16 amino acids. The same sample was also studied in work on yellow fever vaccine responses in identical twins.

This sequence originates from a woman aged 18-29 years in good health. V usage is TRBV15 and J usage is TRBJ2-2; the D gene is possibly TRBD2 (6 bases). The specimen was CD4+ T cells sorted from blood. In nucleotides, the CDR3 is TGTGCCACCAGCGGACACCGGTGGGCGGGAACGGGGGAGCTGTTTTTT. Residues: CATSGHRWAGTGELFF.